What follows are 22 T cell receptor beta chains derived from one specimen sequenced in a study of low-dose radiotherapy and immunotherapy resistance in tumors. Alpha and beta chains were covered, as first-strand cDNA relied on TRAV- and TRBV-specific primers. Both a constant-region primer and a V-primer adapter served to amplify TCRs across 15 to 25 PCR cycles. TCRdb called the reads again in MiXCR, with one record for every CDR3 protein. The table lists 100,000 or so distinct CDR3 sequences, roughly 20% of them singletons. The sample's time point: after trial treatment. The treatment here: LDRT plus nivolumab, ipilimumab, low-dose cyclophosphamide and aspirin (RACIN trial). The sequencing here drew on PBMCs, taken after low-dose radiotherapy plus immunotherapy. Source of these receptors: a male donor with prostate cancer.

This clonotype was counted at least ten times. The chain has TRBV2 and TRBJ1-6; no clear D gene. Trimming left V 8 bases short and J 0 bases short, with 20 bases between. Germline CDR1 reads SNHLY; CDR2 reads FYNNEI. This CDR3 spans 18 amino acids. CDR3 in amino acids: CASSAWSLMSSYNSPLHF. In DNA, the CDR3 is TGTGCCAGCTCCGCGTGGTCTCTAATGAGCTCCTATAATTCACCCCTCCACTTT.

In this sample, this clonotype turned up many times. V and J are TRBV21-1 and TRBJ2-7. TRBV21-1 is a listed pseudogene. The CDR3 has 16 residues. DNA of the CDR3: TGTGCCAGCAGCAAAGATAGGGAAGGCACCTCCTACGAGCAGTACTTC. Protein product: CASSKDREGTSYEQYF.

The sample holds many counts of this clonotype. The gene calls are TRBV18 and TRBJ1-2; 9 bases align to TRBD1. The CDR3 spans 16 residues. V lost 6 bases and J lost 4; bases outside the gene matches: 12. Germline CDR1 KGHSH, CDR2 LQKENI. The CDR3 region is CASSAGTGKMGYGYTF. Here the CDR3 DNA reads TGTGCCAGCTCGGCCGGGACAGGGAAAATGGGCTATGGCTACACCTTC. Complete variable domain (other parts from reference TRBV18 and TRBJ1-2): NAGVMQNPRHLVRRRGQEARLRCSPMKGHSHVYWYRQLPEEGLKFMVYLQKENIIDESGMPKERFSAEFPKEGPSILRIQQVVRGDSAAYFCASSAGTGKMGYGYTFGSGTRLTVV.

This clonotype has just a few counts. A far larger clone is one base from this, pointing to a likely read error. The chain joins TRBV5-3 to TRBJ2-1; TRBD2 matches 10 bases. TRBV5-3 is labeled an ORF, and its function is uncertain. CDR3 length equals 15 residues. CDR3 sequence reads: CASSLALAGHNEQFF. The CDR3 coding sequence is TGTGCCAGCAGCTTGGCACTAGCGGGGCACAATGAGCAGTTCTTC.

V and J are TRBV28 and TRBJ2-1; TRBD1 matches 9 bases. Germline V gene sequence: CDR1 MDHEN, CDR2 SYDVKM. The CDR3 is 15 residues long. V trimming: 4 bases; J trimming: 3 bases; junction bases outside the gene matches: 4. This CDR3 is CASSSQGALYNEQFF. CDR3 coding DNA: TGTGCCAGCAGTTCACAGGGGGCTCTCTACAATGAGCAGTTCTTC. The full variable domain, rest sourced from reference TRBV28 and TRBJ2-1, is DVKVTQSSRYLVKRTGEKVFLECVQDMDHENMFWYRQDPGLGLRLIYFSYDVKMKEKGDIPEGYSVSREKKERFSLILESASTNQTSMYLCASSSQGALYNEQFFGPGTRLTVL.

With respect to this clonotype: A read error is likely here: a far larger clone is one base away. The CDR3 region is CASRHGSYLTDRGSYEQFF. The CDR3, as DNA: TGCGCCAGCAGACACGGGAGCTACTTGACTGACAGGGGATCCTACGAGCAGTTCTTC. This chain joins TRBV5-1 and TRBJ2-1; 8 nucleotides agree with TRBD1. Germline CDR1 is SGHRS and CDR2 is YFSETQ. CDR3 length: 19 amino acids. The V gene end was trimmed by 5 bases and the J gene end by 10 bases; junction bases not matched to a gene: 26.

The rearrangement uses TRBV20-1 and TRBJ2-7; D gene unclear. Germline assignment: CDR1 DFQATT and CDR2 SNEGSKA (reference sequence). V was cut by 0 bases and J by 2 bases, with 14 bases left in between. The CDR3 has 15 residues. The chain's CDR3 is CSARDLGQGTYEQYF. CDR3 in DNA: TGCAGTGCTAGAGATTTGGGTCAAGGAACCTACGAGCAGTACTTC.

This clonotype was seen ten or more times. CDR3: CASSKIQVNNYGYTF. The CDR3 DNA sequence: TGTGCCAGCAGCAAAATACAGGTGAATAACTATGGCTACACCTTC. The chain carries TRBV2 and TRBJ1-2; D may be TRBD1 (5 bases). This CDR3 has 15 residues. V dropped 6 bases and J dropped 1 base, with 15 bases sitting between them. The germline V gene has CDR1 SNHLY and CDR2 FYNNEI.

Many counts were recorded for this clonotype. The chain links TRBV7-9 to TRBJ1-4; D might be TRBD1 (6 bases). CDR3 size: 14 residues. Looked up from germline, CDR1 is SEHNR and CDR2 is FQNEAQ (reference sequence). V was pared by 3 bases and J by 5 bases, with 10 bases between. CDR3 DNA: TGTGCCAGCAGCTTCGGGGGGCGCAATGAAAAACTGTTTTTT. Its protein is CASSFGGRNEKLFF.

In its sample, this clonotype was seen many times. In DNA form, the CDR3 reads TGTGCCAGAAGCCACCCGAGCCCGAACACCGGGGAGCTGTTTTTT. Translated: CARSHPSPNTGELFF. This chain links TRBV5-3 with TRBJ2-2; D unclear. TRBV5-3 is recorded as an ORF, its role being uncertain. The length of the CDR3 is 15 residues. The germline V and J ends were trimmed by 4 bases and 0 bases, with 10 bases remaining between them.

This clonotype was counted at least ten times. The rearrangement uses TRBV12-3 or TRBV12-4 and TRBJ2-1; 8 nucleotides agree with TRBD2. J lost 4 bases, V lost 6 bases, and 8 bases had no gene match. The CDR3 covers 15 residues. This CDR3 reads CASRRGRGEYNEQFF. CDR3 DNA: TGTGCCAGCAGGCGGGGGCGGGGGGAATACAATGAGCAGTTCTTC.

This clonotype has ten or more counts. The chain couples TRBV5-1 to TRBJ1-1, with TRBD1 matching 8 bases. The CDR3 length is 16 residues. V was clipped by 3 bases and J by 3 bases; unmatched bases: 10. CDR1 is SGHRS and CDR2 is YFSETQ in the germline V gene. The CDR3 DNA reads TGCGCCAGCAGCTCGGGACAGGCCCTGAGGGACACTGAAGCTTTCTTT. This translates into CASSSGQALRDTEAFF.

The sample holds many counts of this clonotype. V is TRBV12-3 or TRBV12-4 and J is TRBJ2-3, with a possible D match to TRBD1 (6 bases). Trimming removed 4 bases from V and 0 bases from J, with 8 bases in between. The CDR3 contains 14 residues. The CDR3 DNA is TGTGCCAGCAGTTGGGACACCAGCACAGATACGCAGTATTTT. It translates to CASSWDTSTDTQYF.

This clonotype was counted ten times or more. The chain is built from TRBV11-3 and TRBJ2-6; D uncertain. Trimming left V 2 bases short and J 0 bases short, with 2 bases between. CDR1 is SGHNT, CDR2 YENEEA, per germline. CDR3 size: 14 residues. CDR3 amino acids: CASSLTSGANVLTF. The CDR3 DNA is TGTGCCAGCAGCTTAACCTCTGGGGCCAACGTCCTGACTTTC.

V is TRBV30 and J is TRBJ1-6; 8 bases are a match to TRBD1. The CDR3 has 15 amino acids. Germline V gene data show CDR1 as GTSNPN and CDR2 as SVGIG (reference sequence). J was trimmed by 7 bases and V by 2 bases; bases with no gene match: 7. The CDR3 DNA follows: TGTGCCTGGAGTACCCGGACAGGGTTCAATTCACCCCTCCACTTT. It encodes CAWSTRTGFNSPLHF.

This clonotype was detected many times. The CDR3 reads CASSVDRGNTEAFF. Written as DNA, the CDR3 is TGTGCCAGCAGCGTGGACAGGGGGAACACTGAAGCTTTCTTT. J is TRBJ1-1 and V is TRBV11-1; TRBD1 agrees at 9 bases. The CDR3 is 14 amino acids. With V trimmed by 5 bases and J by 1 base, 2 bases remained unmatched. CDR1 is SGHAT and CDR2 is FQDESV in the germline V gene (reference sequence).

This clonotype appeared a few times. The genes are TRBV12-3 or TRBV12-4 and TRBJ1-1; 9 nucleotides match TRBD1. V dropped 8 bases and J dropped 7; count of bases not matched to a gene: 5. The CDR3 has 12 residues. The CDR3 region is CASRQGGSEAFF. The CDR3 nucleotides read TGTGCCAGCCGACAGGGGGGAAGTGAAGCTTTCTTT.

The table lists this clonotype with many counts. The genes are TRBV4-2 and TRBJ2-7; no definite D call. Trimming removed 0 bases from V and 2 bases from J, with 8 bases in between. Per germline, CDR1 LGHNA and CDR2 YNFKEQ. The CDR3 extends over 14 amino acids. For the CDR3, the DNA is TGTGCCAGCAGCCAAGATTATAGCACCTACGAGCAGTACTTC. This codes for CASSQDYSTYEQYF.

This clonotype was seen repeatedly, ten times or more. This chain uses TRBV5-1 with TRBJ2-2; 9 positions agree with TRBD1. This CDR3 region has 14 residues. Looked up from germline, CDR1 is SGHRS and CDR2 is YFSETQ. V was clipped by 3 bases and J by 7 bases; unmatched bases: 4. CDR3 DNA: TGCGCCAGCAGCTCGGGACAGGGCAACGGGGAGCTGTTTTTT. Amino acids: CASSSGQGNGELFF.

This clonotype was observed a few times. The CDR3 here is CASSQNQRNTEAFF. CDR3 bases: TGTGCCAGCAGCCAAAACCAGCGGAACACTGAAGCTTTCTTT. This chain connects TRBV3-1 to TRBJ1-1; no clear D gene. The CDR3 length is 14 residues. The germline V gene encodes CDR1 LGHDT and CDR2 YNNKEL (reference sequence). The V end lost 2 bases, the J end lost 1 base, and 8 bases lay between the germline ends.

This clonotype has ten or more counts. The chain has TRBV12-3 or TRBV12-4 and TRBJ1-1; 7 nucleotides match TRBD1. The V and J ends lost 6 bases and 4 bases, in that order; junction bases with no gene match: 5. The CDR3 contains 13 residues. Here the CDR3 reads CASRPDRATEAFF. In DNA, the CDR3 is TGTGCCAGCAGACCCGACAGGGCCACTGAAGCTTTCTTT.

At least ten counts were recorded for this clonotype. The chain uses TRBV20-1 and TRBJ2-3, with D tentatively TRBD2 (5 bases). This CDR3 has 15 residues. Trimming took off 3 bases at V and 6 bases at J, with 19 bases between the two ends. The germline V gene encodes CDR1 DFQATT and CDR2 SNEGSKA (reference sequence). The CDR3 loop is CSASDPRLRGDTQYF. The CDR3 DNA sequence: TGCAGTGCTAGCGACCCAAGACTTCGCGGGGATACGCAGTATTTT.